This TCR beta chain was recorded in a study of cytomegalovirus exposure and HLA in healthy donors. Notes on this clone: The antigen remains undetermined.

With 4 bases removed from V and 4 bases from J, the gap between germline ends came to 12 bases. This CDR3 has 15 residues. The germline V gene has CDR1 SGHDT and CDR2 YYEEEE. The donors formed part of the roughly 120-subject validation cohort, distinct from the approximately 670-subject first cohort. Notes on the study in general: Reports credit the classifier with highly specific, highly sensitive diagnosis of cytomegalovirus status. According to the study, 160 or so TCR beta chains were cytomegalovirus-associated. The tendency of first-cohort TCR clusters to co-occur in the roughly 120 validation repertoires was identified by a subsequent analysis.

Here immunoSEQ multiplex PCR was the method, and the copy in TCRdb shows in-frame clones only, minus some. This sample has 100,000 to 150,000 clones, with 80% to 90% found just once. The rearrangement joins TRBV5-6 to TRBJ2-6; D is perhaps TRBD1 (6 bases). The sequence derives from a woman under 30 in good health and CMV-seronegative. The specimen was PBMCs. CDR3 amino acids: CASSSTGTGANVLTF. The CDR3 coding sequence is TGTGCCAGCAGCAGTACAGGGACCGGGGCCAACGTCCTGACTTTC.